Shown below are 27 T cell receptor beta chains from a single sample sequenced in a study of tumor-infiltrating lymphocytes in localized non-small cell lung cancer. The method was immunoSEQ multiplex PCR; TCRdb's version includes in-frame clones alone and lacks a portion of them. Of fewer than 12,000 clones listed, 63% are singletons. Sequenced sample: lung tumor tissue. These receptors were collected from a human donor with non-small cell lung cancer.

V usage is TRBV6-1 and J usage is TRBJ2-7; no definite D call. This CDR3 is 13 amino acids long. V gave up 10 bases and J gave up 0 bases, with 13 bases separating them. CDR1 is MNHNS, CDR2 SASEGT, per germline. CDR3 amino acids: CATSLAHSYEQYF. The CDR3 nucleotides are TGTGCCACCTCATTAGCCCACTCCTACGAGCAGTACTTC.

CDR3 residues: CASVQLAGGRNEQFF. For the CDR3, the DNA is TGTGCTAGTGTTCAACTAGCGGGGGGTCGTAATGAGCAGTTCTTC. V usage is TRBV12-5 and J usage is TRBJ2-1; 12 positions agree with TRBD2. CDR3 length equals 15 residues. The V gene end was trimmed by 7 bases and the J gene end by 7 bases; junction bases not matched to a gene: 8. The germline CDR1 and CDR2 sequences are LGHNT and FRNRAP.

V and J are TRBV7-2 and TRBJ2-3; maybe TRBD2 (6 bases). V dropped 3 bases and J dropped 4 bases, with 14 bases sitting between them. Germline V lookup: CDR1 SGHTA, CDR2 FQGNSA. The CDR3 covers 15 residues. CDR3 protein: CASSFGITGADTQYF. In DNA form, the CDR3 reads TGTGCCAGCAGCTTCGGGATAACGGGAGCAGATACGCAGTATTTT.

The gene calls are TRBV7-9 and TRBJ2-1; D unresolved. This CDR3 comprises 12 residues. The germline V and J ends were trimmed by 4 bases and 9 bases, with 10 bases remaining between them. Germline CDR1 and CDR2: SEHNR and FQNEAQ (reference sequence). CDR3 sequence reads: CASSYAKGEQFF. The CDR3 DNA reads TGTGCCAGCAGCTATGCTAAGGGTGAGCAGTTCTTC.

The chain links TRBV30 to TRBJ1-5, with 7 bases aligning to TRBD1. Germline CDR1 and CDR2: GTSNPN and SVGIG (reference sequence). Germline trimming cut 5 bases from V and 1 base from J; bases unmatched to any gene: 2. This CDR3 is 13 amino acids long. The CDR3 loop reads CAWARGSNQPQHF. The DNA for the CDR3 is TGTGCCTGGGCCAGGGGGAGCAATCAGCCCCAGCATTTT.

The chain links TRBV7-9 to TRBJ1-1; tentatively, D is TRBD1 (6 bases). The germline V gene has CDR1 SEHNR and CDR2 FQNEAQ (reference sequence). This CDR3 is 17 amino acids long. The V and J ends lost 0 bases and 0 bases respectively, with 14 bases between them. CDR3 nucleotides: TGTGCCAGCAGCTTAGCGCTGGGGGCGACAATGAACACTGAAGCTTTCTTT. As protein: CASSLALGATMNTEAFF. The whole variable domain, filled in from reference TRBV7-9 and TRBJ1-1, reads DTGVSQNPRHKITKRGQNVTFRCDPISEHNRLYWYRQTLGQGPEFLTYFQNEAQLEKSRLLSDRFSAERPKGSFSTLEIQRTEQGDSAMYLCASSLALGATMNTEAFFGQGTRLTVV.

The rearrangement uses TRBV4-3 and TRBJ2-1; D unresolved. The V gene's germline CDR1 is LGHNA and CDR2 YSLEER. Trimming left V 6 bases short and J 1 base short, with 10 bases between. The CDR3 extends over 14 amino acids. The CDR3 DNA reads TGCGCCAGCAGACAAAGCTGGTCCTACAATGAGCAGTTCTTC. Encoded protein: CASRQSWSYNEQFF.

This chain uses TRBV29-1 with TRBJ2-7; TRBD2 matches at 8 bases. J lost 0 bases, V lost 7 bases, and 5 bases had no gene match. There are 13 residues in the CDR3. Germline V lookup: CDR1 SQVTM, CDR2 ANQGSEA. CDR3 protein: CSGAGTSSYEQYF. The CDR3 DNA sequence: TGCAGCGGCGCCGGGACTAGCTCCTACGAGCAGTACTTC.

The chain is built from TRBV5-3 and TRBJ2-5; no clear D gene. TRBV5-3 falls under the ORF class, with uncertain function. CDR3 length: 13 residues. V was trimmed by 2 bases and J by 2 bases, leaving 7 bases between them. The CDR3 DNA is TGTGCCAGAAGCTTCGCAGAACAAGAGACCCAGTACTTC. Translating gives CARSFAEQETQYF.

The sample holds one count of this clone. CDR3 coding DNA: TGTGCCAGCAGTCCGGGGGGAGCAGGAGAAAACATTCAGTACTTC. It codes for CASSPGGAGENIQYF. The V call is TRBV5-4, the J call TRBJ2-4; 7 bases map to TRBD2. Germline trimming cut 5 bases from V and 5 bases from J; bases unmatched to any gene: 10. The CDR3 sequence is 15 residues long. Germline V gives CDR1 SGHNT, CDR2 YYREEE (reference sequence).

CDR3 sequence: CASREAGVPDGYTF. DNA of the CDR3: TGCGCCAGCAGAGAAGCAGGGGTACCTGATGGCTACACCTTC. This sequence joins TRBV10-2 and TRBJ1-2; D might be TRBD1 (6 bases). Trimming removed 6 bases at V and 6 bases at J, with 17 bases between. CDR1 and CDR2 from the germline V gene are WSHSY and SAAADI. CDR3 length: 14 residues.

This rearrangement joins TRBV2 to TRBJ1-4; D may be TRBD1 (6 bases). Germline-derived CDR1 and CDR2 are SNHLY and FYNNEI. The ends were cut back, 9 bases at V and 8 bases at J, with 13 bases in the middle. The CDR3 totals 12 residues. The CDR3 nucleotides read TGTGCCAGTTACAGGGATTTCGAAAAACTGTTTTTT. Protein product: CASYRDFEKLFF. Filled out from reference TRBV2 and TRBJ1-4, the complete variable domain reads EPEVTQTPSHQVTQMGQEVILRCVPISNHLYFYWYRQILGQKVEFLVSFYNNEISEKSEIFDDQFSVERPDGSNFTLKIRSTKLEDSAMYFCASYRDFEKLFFGSGTQLSVL.

This clone was seen more than once but under ten times. The chain is built from TRBV6-6 and TRBJ2-1; 10 nucleotides match TRBD2. CDR1 is MNHNY and CDR2 is SVGAGI in the germline V gene (reference sequence). V lost 4 bases and J lost 0; bases outside the gene matches: 0. The CDR3 covers 15 residues. The CDR3 region is CASSSSGSSYNEQFF. For the CDR3, the DNA is TGTGCCAGCAGTTCTAGCGGGAGCTCCTACAATGAGCAGTTCTTC.

This sequence joins TRBV25-1 and TRBJ1-4; no definite D call. Trimming took off 2 bases at V and 7 bases at J, with 14 bases between the two ends. Germline values: CDR1 MGHDK, CDR2 SYGVNS. The CDR3 has 15 amino acids. In DNA, the CDR3 is TGTGCCAGCAGTGAAGTTTCGTTGGGAAGTGAAAAACTGTTTTTT. Its protein is CASSEVSLGSEKLFF. The full variable domain, its missing parts supplied by reference TRBV25-1 and TRBJ1-4, is EADIYQTPRYLVIGTGKKITLECSQTMGHDKMYWYQQDPGMELHLIHYSYGVNSTEKGDLSSESTVSRIRTEHFPLTLESARPSHTSQYLCASSEVSLGSEKLFFGSGTQLSVL.

The chain is built from TRBV5-4 and TRBJ2-7, with TRBD1 matching over 7 bases. Germline CDR1 SGHNT, CDR2 YYREEE (reference sequence). With 0 bases clipped from V and 2 bases from J, the junction kept 2 bases outside the gene matches. The CDR3 sequence is 14 residues long. CDR3 in amino acids: CASSLAGGTYEQYF. Here the CDR3 DNA reads TGTGCCAGCAGCTTGGCAGGGGGAACCTACGAGCAGTACTTC.

The chain couples TRBV5-1 to TRBJ1-2; perhaps TRBD1 as D (5 bases). The V end was cut by 5 bases, the J end by 2 bases, with 10 bases between. The CDR3 totals 13 residues. Germline CDR1 reads SGHRS; CDR2 reads YFSETQ. For the CDR3, the DNA is TGCGCCAGCAGGGCGACAGAAAACTATGGCTACACCTTC. As protein: CASRATENYGYTF.

The rearrangement uses TRBV25-1 and TRBJ1-1, with TRBD1 matching 7 bases. The V segment lost 7 bases and the J segment 1 base; nucleotides outside the gene matches: 9. Germline V CDR1 and CDR2: MGHDK, SYGVNS. The CDR3 is 15 amino acids. The DNA for the CDR3 is TGTGCCAGCACCGGACAGGAAGCAACGAACACTGAAGCTTTCTTT. This translates into CASTGQEATNTEAFF.

The rearrangement uses TRBV12-5 and TRBJ2-1; D possibly corresponds to TRBD2 (6 bases). The CDR3 covers 18 residues. The V gene's germline CDR1 is LGHNT and CDR2 FRNRAP. V lost 0 bases and J lost 6, with 21 bases in between. The CDR3 sequence is CASGLVQISGYGGNEQFF. The CDR3 DNA follows: TGTGCTAGTGGTTTGGTACAAATCTCGGGGTACGGGGGCAATGAGCAGTTCTTC.

This sequence joins TRBV19 and TRBJ1-1, with 7 bases fitting TRBD1. The germline V gene encodes CDR1 LNHDA and CDR2 SQIVND (reference sequence). The J segment lost 4 bases and the V segment lost 7 bases, leaving 9 bases of the junction unmatched. CDR3 length: 14 amino acids. The CDR3 DNA is TGTGCCAGTATAGGAGGGGGCACGTTCACTGAAGCTTTCTTT. Translated: CASIGGGTFTEAFF.

This chain connects TRBV5-1 to TRBJ2-1, with 10 positions matching TRBD2. CDR1 and CDR2 (germline): SGHRS, YFSETQ. Germline trimming cut 4 bases from V and 3 bases from J; bases unmatched to any gene: 1. CDR3 length: 14 residues. CDR3 sequence (DNA): TGCGCCAGCAGCCTAGCGGGAGTCTACAATGAGCAGTTCTTC. Its protein product is CASSLAGVYNEQFF.

The rearrangement joins TRBV7-8 to TRBJ2-1, with D maybe TRBD1 (5 bases). CDR1 is SGHVS and CDR2 is FQNEAQ in the germline V gene. The V end lost 6 bases, the J end lost 5 bases, and 20 bases lay between the germline ends. This CDR3 region has 16 residues. CDR3: CASRKTPRTPNNEQFF. CDR3 nucleotides: TGTGCCAGCAGAAAGACCCCCCGGACACCTAACAATGAGCAGTTCTTC.

The V call is TRBV6-5, the J call TRBJ2-7; the match to TRBD1 covers 8 bases. Looked up from germline, CDR1 is MNHEY and CDR2 is SVGAGI. The CDR3 has 14 residues. V lost 6 bases to trimming and J lost 2 bases; unmatched junction nucleotides: 6. The DNA of the CDR3 is TGTGCCAGCAGAAACGACAGGGGAGCCTACGAGCAGTACTTC. This codes for CASRNDRGAYEQYF.

The chain recombines TRBV11-3 with TRBJ2-7; a possible D gene is TRBD1 (6 bases). CDR1 SGHNT and CDR2 YENEEA come from the germline V gene. Deletions cut 1 base from V and 2 bases from J, with 12 bases between. This CDR3 has 15 residues. The CDR3 spells CASSLGTGPTYEQYF. The CDR3 bases are TGTGCCAGCAGCTTAGGAACAGGGCCCACCTACGAGCAGTACTTC.

J is TRBJ2-3 and V is TRBV7-7; 9 bases are a match to TRBD1. This CDR3 comprises 15 residues. Germline V gene sequence: CDR1 SSHAT, CDR2 FNYEAQ (reference sequence). The trim removed 5 bases at V and 2 bases at J, leaving 5 bases unmatched. CDR3: CASSAQGADTDTQYF. In DNA form, the CDR3 reads TGTGCCAGCAGCGCACAGGGGGCCGACACAGATACGCAGTATTTT.

The chain combines TRBV11-2 with TRBJ2-5, with D possibly TRBD2 on 5 matching bases. The CDR3 loop spans 13 amino acids. CDR1 and CDR2 from the germline V gene are SGHAT and FQNNGV. V was shortened by 5 bases and J by 5 bases, with 12 bases between the two germline ends. The DNA of the CDR3 is TGTGCCAGCAGCATAAGCGGTACGGAGACCCAGTACTTC. Translated, it gives CASSISGTETQYF. The entire variable domain, with the rest obtained from reference TRBV11-2 and TRBJ2-5, is as follows: EAGVAQSPRYKIIEKRQSVAFWCNPISGHATLYWYQQILGQGPKLLIQFQNNGVVDDSQLPKDRFSAERLKGVDSTLKIQPAKLEDSAVYLCASSISGTETQYFGPGTRLLVL.

The chain has TRBV11-3 and TRBJ2-7; 10 nucleotides match TRBD2. The CDR3 extends over 18 amino acids. Germline loops: CDR1 SGHNT, CDR2 YENEEA. J lost 1 base, V lost 3 bases, and 12 bases had no gene match. The chain's CDR3 is CASSLIKSQTSGSYEQYF. The CDR3 DNA reads as TGTGCCAGCAGCTTGATAAAGAGTCAGACTAGCGGGTCCTACGAGCAGTACTTC. Full variable domain (missing parts from reference TRBV11-3 and TRBJ2-7): EAGVVQSPRYKIIEKKQPVAFWCNPISGHNTLYWYLQNLGQGPELLIRYENEEAVDDSQLPKDRFSAERLKGVDSTLKIQPAELGDSAVYLCASSLIKSQTSGSYEQYFGPGTRLTVT.

The chain recombines TRBV5-1 with TRBJ2-3; D may be TRBD2 (6 bases). Germline V gene lookup returns CDR1 SGHRS and CDR2 YFSETQ. Trimming removed 7 bases from V and 1 base from J, with 13 bases in between. This CDR3 has 14 residues. The CDR3 reads CASEAGSGTDTQYF. As DNA, the CDR3 is TGCGCCAGCGAGGCGGGGTCTGGCACAGATACGCAGTATTTT. The full variable domain, in which reference TRBV5-1 and TRBJ2-3 provide the parts outside the CDR3, is KAGVTQTPRYLIKTRGQQVTLSCSPISGHRSVSWYQQTPGQGLQFLFEYFSETQRNKGNFPGRFSGRQFSNSRSEMNVSTLELGDSALYLCASEAGSGTDTQYFGPGTRLTVL.